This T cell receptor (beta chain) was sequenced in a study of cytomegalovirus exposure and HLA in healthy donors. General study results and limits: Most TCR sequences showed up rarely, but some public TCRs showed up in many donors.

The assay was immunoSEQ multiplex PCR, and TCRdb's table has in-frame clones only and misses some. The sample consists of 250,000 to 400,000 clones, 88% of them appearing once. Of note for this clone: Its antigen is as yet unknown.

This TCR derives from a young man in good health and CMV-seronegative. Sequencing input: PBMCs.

CDR3 residues: CASSEPGLAGYTGELFF. As DNA, the CDR3 is TGTGCCAGCAGTGAGCCGGGACTAGCGGGATACACCGGGGAGCTGTTTTTT. The chain employs TRBV6-1 and TRBJ2-2; 13 nucleotides align to TRBD2. Losses at the gene ends were 3 bases for V and 3 bases for J; bases not matched to a gene: 4. The CDR3 covers 17 residues. CDR1 is MNHNS, CDR2 SASEGT, per germline.